This TCR beta chain came from a study of blood T cell repertoires in COVID-19. Overall study: Collection of acute and convalescent COVID-19 samples took place in the United States, Italy and Spain. From T cells, B-cell-depleted T cells, or PBMCs came the material, which was cDNA or gDNA.

The CDR3 consists of 14 residues. The germline V gene encodes CDR1 MNHEY and CDR2 SVGAGI. V shed 6 bases, J shed 7 bases, and the junction held 12 bases outside the gene matches. Under the authors' procedure: Cell counts per sample came from amplifying reference gene primers. TCRdb's table, derived via immunoSEQ multiplex PCR, lists solely in-frame clones and lacks some. V and J calls plus clone size are reproduced from that table; the DNA served to infer D and trimming. This sample has approximately 150,000 clones, with about 80% found just once. This TCR was recovered from a man aged 65-85 years who had recovered from COVID-19. Material for sequencing was peripheral blood. The chain combines TRBV6-5 with TRBJ2-7; 7 bases align to TRBD1. The CDR3 is CASRRDSVVLEQYF. DNA of the CDR3: TGTGCCAGCAGGAGGGACAGTGTTGTCCTAGAGCAGTACTTC.